This T cell receptor (beta chain) was recorded in a study of T-cell reconstitution after alpha-beta-depleted transplantation in children. Unique molecular identifiers were built into the TCRbeta library. One entry per CDR3 protein results from TCRdb running MiXCR on the PCR reads. The sample lists 450,000 to 600,000 distinct CDR3 sequences, approximately 20% occurring once. The germline V and J ends were trimmed by 0 bases and 3 bases, with 12 bases remaining between them. This CDR3 contains 17 residues. CDR1 is MNHEY, CDR2 SVGAGI, per germline. This TCR came from a human donor who donated a stem cell graft to a child with acute lymphoblastic leukemia. Specimen: PBMCs from the stem cell graft donor, collected from the stem cell graft. The chain combines TRBV6-5 with TRBJ1-6; D uncertain. The chain's CDR3 is CASSYSLTDNYNSPLHF. CDR3 coding DNA: TGTGCCAGCAGTTACTCGTTGACGGATAACTATAATTCACCCCTCCACTTT.